The 16 T cell receptor beta chains in this list originate from one sample, sequenced in a study of cytomegalovirus exposure and HLA in healthy donors. Primers: 60 Vbeta forward and 13 Jbeta reverse. Sequencing used immunoSEQ multiplex PCR; TCRdb keeps in-frame clones, though not all of them. The data contain about 130,000 clones, around 85% of them seen just once; the ten biggest clones take up over 1.5%. Sequenced material: PBMCs. These receptors originate from a boy between 10 and 17 years old in good health and CMV-seronegative.

The chain uses TRBV5-4 and TRBJ1-2; the match to TRBD1 covers 7 bases. The CDR3 spans 14 residues. Germline V gene sequence: CDR1 SGHNT, CDR2 YYREEE (reference sequence). V shed 4 bases and J 4 bases; nucleotides not matched to a gene: 7. The CDR3 DNA follows: TGTGCCAGCAGCAGAACGACAGGGAGCTATGGCTACACCTTC. The encoded protein is CASSRTTGSYGYTF.

The rearrangement uses TRBV7-9 and TRBJ2-3; D remains ambiguous. The germline gives CDR1 SEHNR, CDR2 FQNEAQ (reference sequence). CDR3 length: 11 amino acids. Trimming shortened V by 4 bases and J by 3 bases, and 2 bases separated the two germline ends. The CDR3 bases are TGTGCCAGCAGCTCAACAGATACGCAGTATTTT. This encodes CASSSTDTQYF. Using reference TRBV7-9 and TRBJ2-3 for the parts outside the CDR3, the full variable domain is DTGVSQNPRHKITKRGQNVTFRCDPISEHNRLYWYRQTLGQGPEFLTYFQNEAQLEKSRLLSDRFSAERPKGSFSTLEIQRTEQGDSAMYLCASSSTDTQYFGPGTRLTVL.

V gene TRBV5-4 combines with J gene TRBJ2-2, with 10 bases fitting TRBD1. Germline trimming cut 0 bases from V and 5 bases from J; bases unmatched to any gene: 4. Germline loops: CDR1 SGHNT, CDR2 YYREEE (reference sequence). This CDR3 has 16 residues. For the CDR3, the DNA is TGTGCCAGCAGCTTGGGAGGACAGGGGGGAACCGGGGAGCTGTTTTTT. Translating it yields CASSLGGQGGTGELFF.

This clone appeared once. The V and J genes are TRBV7-9 and TRBJ2-5; TRBD2 aligns across 9 bases. The CDR3 consists of 16 residues. The V segment lost 5 bases and the J segment 1 base; nucleotides outside the gene matches: 8. Germline values: CDR1 SEHNR, CDR2 FQNEAQ (reference sequence). CDR3: CASSRGSGGLQETQYF. CDR3 DNA: TGTGCCAGCAGCCGGGGGAGCGGGGGGCTCCAAGAGACCCAGTACTTC.

The CDR3: CASSGHGQERNEQFF. The CDR3 coding sequence is TGCGCCAGCAGCGGACATGGACAGGAGAGGAATGAGCAGTTCTTC. The chain recombines TRBV5-1 with TRBJ2-1, with 7 bases identical to TRBD1. The CDR3 extends over 15 amino acids. CDR1 SGHRS and CDR2 YFSETQ come from the germline V gene. The junction had 11 bases not matched to a gene; V was cut back by 4 bases and J by 7 bases. The complete variable domain, with remaining parts taken from reference TRBV5-1 and TRBJ2-1, reads KAGVTQTPRYLIKTRGQQVTLSCSPISGHRSVSWYQQTPGQGLQFLFEYFSETQRNKGNFPGRFSGRQFSNSRSEMNVSTLELGDSALYLCASSGHGQERNEQFFGPGTRLTVL.

The V and J genes are TRBV4-1 and TRBJ1-1; no firm D call. Trimming took 4 bases from V and 5 from J, leaving 11 bases between them. This CDR3 contains 13 residues. Germline V CDR1 and CDR2: MGHRA, YSYEKL. The CDR3 spells CASSPEGRTEAFF. The CDR3 DNA is TGCGCCAGCAGCCCGGAGGGTAGAACTGAAGCTTTCTTT.

This clone has only one observation. The V call is TRBV5-4, the J call TRBJ2-5, with a weak D call TRBD2 (7 bases). Germline-derived CDR1 and CDR2 are SGHNT and YYREEE (reference sequence). V was trimmed by 0 bases and J by 3 bases, leaving 12 bases between them. The CDR3 is 15 residues long. CDR3 bases: TGTGCCAGCAGCTTGGTTGGGGGGGCAGAAGAGACCCAGTACTTC. Protein: CASSLVGGAEETQYF.

This chain uses TRBV7-2 with TRBJ2-7; possible D gene TRBD2, 6 bases. Germline V gene lookup returns CDR1 SGHTA and CDR2 FQGNSA. The germline V and J ends were trimmed by 5 bases and 3 bases, with 8 bases remaining between them. The CDR3 spans 12 residues. CDR3 protein: CASSGGFYEQYF. CDR3 sequence (DNA): TGTGCCAGCAGCGGAGGGTTCTACGAGCAGTACTTC.

The rearrangement joins TRBV4-2 to TRBJ2-7; 9 bases are shared with TRBD2. The germline V gene encodes CDR1 LGHNA and CDR2 YNFKEQ. This CDR3 has 16 residues. Trimming removed 0 bases from V and 2 bases from J; junction bases left unmatched: 5. The chain's CDR3 is CASSQDRVAGAYEQYF. The DNA for the CDR3 is TGTGCCAGCAGCCAAGATAGAGTAGCGGGAGCCTACGAGCAGTACTTC.

The chain joins TRBV9 to TRBJ2-7; tentatively, D is TRBD2 (6 bases). The CDR3 runs to 13 residues. CDR1 is SGDLS, CDR2 YYNGEE, per germline. Trimming stripped 4 bases from V and 7 bases from J, with 15 bases between. The CDR3 loop is CASSPTSTGEQYF. CDR3 sequence (DNA): TGTGCCAGCAGCCCGACTAGTACGGGGGAGCAGTACTTC.

DNA for the CDR3: TGCGCCAGCAGCCAAGGGGAACAGACAGGGAGCCGAAACACCATATATTTT. Protein sequence: CASSQGEQTGSRNTIYF. V usage is TRBV4-1 and J usage is TRBJ1-3; the match to TRBD1 covers 7 bases. V dropped 1 base and J dropped 5; count of bases not matched to a gene: 11. CDR1 is MGHRA and CDR2 is YSYEKL in the germline V gene. The CDR3 runs 17 residues.

This chain joins TRBV2 and TRBJ1-2; D is uncertain. The CDR3 runs 14 residues. Per the germline V gene, CDR1 is SNHLY and CDR2 is FYNNEI. Between the trimmed V and J ends, which lost 1 base and 4 bases, there was a span of 10 bases. This CDR3 is CASSEGAEGYGYTF. CDR3 DNA: TGTGCCAGCAGTGAAGGGGCAGAAGGCTATGGCTACACCTTC.

The chain recombines TRBV14 with TRBJ2-1; 12 nucleotides line up with TRBD2. This CDR3 comprises 16 residues. Trimming at V came to 0 bases and at J to 4 bases, leaving 1 base not matched to a gene. CDR1 SGHDN and CDR2 FVKESK come from the germline V gene. Here the CDR3 reads CASSQDGLAGYNEQFF. In DNA, the CDR3 is TGTGCCAGCAGCCAAGATGGACTAGCGGGATACAATGAGCAGTTCTTC.

This clone was picked up many times. This chain uses TRBV9 with TRBJ1-1; the match to TRBD1 covers 7 bases. After removal of 4 bases from V and 7 bases from J, the junction contained 7 bases not matched to a gene. Germline V gives CDR1 SGDLS, CDR2 YYNGEE. The CDR3 runs 13 residues. The CDR3 DNA follows: TGTGCCAGCAGCACCTCACAGGGGAATGAAGCTTTCTTT. It yields the protein CASSTSQGNEAFF.

The chain is built from TRBV12-5 and TRBJ2-2; 9 nucleotides line up with TRBD1. With 3 bases clipped from V and 7 bases from J, the junction kept 9 bases outside the gene matches. Germline V gene sequence: CDR1 LGHNT, CDR2 FRNRAP. CDR3 length: 16 amino acids. The CDR3 region is CASGFSTGGADGELFF. As DNA, the CDR3 is TGTGCTAGTGGTTTTTCCACAGGGGGCGCGGACGGGGAGCTGTTTTTT. Supplemented by reference TRBV12-5 and TRBJ2-2, the full variable domain reads DARVTQTPRHKVTEMGQEVTMRCQPILGHNTVFWYRQTMMQGLELLAYFRNRAPLDDSGMPKDRFSAEMPDATLATLKIQPSEPRDSAVYFCASGFSTGGADGELFFGEGSRLTVL.

V and J are TRBV6-5 and TRBJ1-5; TRBD1 is a possible D gene (5 bases). Germline CDR1 and CDR2: MNHEY and SVGAGI. The CDR3 sequence is 14 residues long. Trimming cost V 0 bases and J 6 bases, with 9 bases left between them. In nucleotides, the CDR3 is TGTGCCAGCAGTTACTCAGGGGAGGGTCAGCCCCAGCATTTT. Protein: CASSYSGEGQPQHF.